The entry that follows covers one TCR beta chain sequence. This sample is part of a study of CD8 T cells in Susac syndrome. The RNA input was roughly 0.45 to 1 ug, and it was reverse transcribed with random hexamers. By means of immunoSEQ multiplex PCR, TCR beta CDR3 spanning 54 Vbeta and 13 Jbeta underwent amplification. Using its own MiXCR run on the immunoSEQ multiplex PCR reads, TCRdb lists one record per CDR3 protein. The repertoire holds roughly 200,000 distinct CDR3 sequences, with 95% as singletons. TCR beta sequences were obtained from blood CD8+ and CD4+ T cells. Healthy donors served as age- and sex-matched controls. While CD8+ and CD4+ T cells were isolated negatively, TEMRA cells were enriched by FACS. With 5 bases removed from V and 5 bases from J, the gap between germline ends came to 21 bases. The length of the CDR3 is 16 residues. Germline V gene sequence: CDR1 SGHVS, CDR2 FQNEAQ.

The chain joins TRBV7-8 to TRBJ2-5, with a tentative D call TRBD1 (6 bases). The receptor's source is a human donor in good health. Sample: CD4+ T cells from PBMCs. The CDR3 DNA follows: TGTGCCAGCAGCCTACCCCTGACAGGTAGCCAGGAGACCCAGTACTTC. It encodes CASSLPLTGSQETQYF.